Below are 18 T cell receptor beta chains sequenced from a single sample in a study of shared clonotypes between healthy human individuals. Sequenced by immunoSEQ multiplex PCR; TCRdb stores in-frame clones only, minus some. The sample lists 550,000 to 850,000 clones, just under 75% occurring once. Material: memory CD4+ T cells sorted from blood. Subset defined: CD45RA-negative fraction. These receptors were collected from a woman aged 25 to 39 in good health.

This chain joins TRBV2 and TRBJ2-3, with 7 positions matching TRBD1. Germline trimming cut 2 bases from V and 13 bases from J; bases unmatched to any gene: 6. The CDR3 has 12 amino acids. CDR1 SNHLY and CDR2 FYNNEI come from the germline V gene. The CDR3 bases are TGTGCCAGCAGTGAATTGACAGGGAAGGAGTATTTT. Translated, it gives CASSELTGKEYF.

The genes are TRBV7-2 and TRBJ2-1; weak D call: TRBD2 (6 bases). Germline V gene sequence: CDR1 SGHTA, CDR2 FQGNSA. The V end was cut by 4 bases, the J end by 8 bases, with 9 bases between. CDR3 size: 12 residues. CDR3 DNA sequence: TGTGCCAGCAGCTCCGGGGGTCATGAGCAGTTCTTC. Residues: CASSSGGHEQFF.

This clone was detected a few times. The V call is TRBV11-2, the J call TRBJ2-5; TRBD2 might be the D (6 bases). CDR1 is SGHAT and CDR2 is FQNNGV in the germline V gene. The CDR3 covers 17 residues. Trimming shortened V by 6 bases and J by 7 bases, and 27 bases separated the two germline ends. The CDR3 bases are TGTGCCAGCAGTCCAAGGAGGGGTATTAGCGGTAACGGGACCCAGTACTTC. Translation: CASSPRRGISGNGTQYF.

This chain links TRBV21-1 with TRBJ1-5; the listed D gene, TRBD1, was not tested against the DNA. TRBV21-1 is a known pseudogene. This CDR3 spans 18 amino acids. CDR3 bases: TGTGCCAGCAGCAAAATCAGGACAGGCCGACCCGACAATCAGCCCCAGCATTTT. Its protein product is CASSKIRTGRPDNQPQHF.

Comment on this clone: With only one base between it and a far larger clone, this is likely a read error. V usage is TRBV25-1 and J usage is TRBJ2-7; D uncertain. This CDR3 has 11 amino acids. Trimming pared 4 bases from V and 0 bases from J, leaving 1 base between. CDR1 is MGHDK and CDR2 is SYGVNS in the germline V gene. The CDR3 DNA follows: TGTGCCAGCAGTGGCTCCTACGAGCAGTACTTC. It is translated as CASSGSYEQYF.

The CDR3 loop reads CASSGRAGEQYF. Written as DNA, the CDR3 is TGTGCCAGTAGCGGGAGGGCCGGCGAGCAGTACTTC. This chain connects TRBV19 to TRBJ2-7; TRBD2 matches at 8 bases. Germline trimming cut 6 bases from V and 6 bases from J; bases unmatched to any gene: 4. This CDR3 is built from 12 residues. Germline lookup yields CDR1 LNHDA and CDR2 SQIVND (reference sequence). The full variable domain, with the rest looked up from reference TRBV19 and TRBJ2-7, is DGGITQSPKYLFRKEGQNVTLSCEQNLNHDAMYWYRQDPGQGLRLIYYSQIVNDFQKGDIAEGYSVSREKKESFPLTVTSAQKNPTAFYLCASSGRAGEQYFGPGTRLTVT.

The V and J genes are TRBV28 and TRBJ2-7; a possible D gene is TRBD2 (7 bases). V lost 6 bases and J 3 bases, leaving 15 bases between the germline ends. The CDR3 runs to 14 residues. Germline assignment: CDR1 MDHEN and CDR2 SYDVKM. In DNA form, the CDR3 reads TGTGCCAGCAGGGGGGGGCTAGCTTTCTACGAGCAGTACTTC. This codes for CASRGGLAFYEQYF.

The chain combines TRBV7-9 with TRBJ2-1; D unclear. This CDR3 is built from 14 residues. Per the germline V gene, CDR1 is SEHNR and CDR2 is FQNEAQ (reference sequence). The V end lost 3 bases, the J end lost 5 bases, and 11 bases lay between the germline ends. This CDR3 reads CASSLILENNEQFF. The DNA of the CDR3 is TGTGCCAGCAGCTTGATTCTTGAAAACAATGAGCAGTTCTTC.

The J gene is TRBJ2-3, the V gene TRBV19, with 7 bases that match TRBD2. The CDR3 has 19 residues. With V trimmed by 7 bases and J by 5 bases, 24 bases remained unmatched. Germline-derived CDR1 and CDR2 are LNHDA and SQIVND (reference sequence). The CDR3 bases are TGTGCCAGTACCTACTTTTCTCGCGGGAGCCACCCGGGTGGAGATACGCAGTATTTT. The encoded protein is CASTYFSRGSHPGGDTQYF.

In regard to this clone: The sample carries other DNA sequences with the same CDR3. The chain combines TRBV28 with TRBJ1-5; no clear D gene. V shed 1 base and J shed 5 bases, with 0 bases lying between them. This CDR3 has 11 amino acids. Germline V lookup: CDR1 MDHEN, CDR2 SYDVKM. As DNA, the CDR3 is TGTGCCAGCAGTTTATATCAGCCCCAGCATTTT. Its translation: CASSLYQPQHF.

The rearrangement links TRBV5-1 to TRBJ2-7, with D hard to call. V lost 0 bases and J 1 base, leaving 11 bases between the germline ends. This CDR3 has 15 amino acids. Per the germline V gene, CDR1 is SGHRS and CDR2 is YFSETQ. The CDR3 sequence: CASSLELPVSYEQYF. As DNA, the CDR3 is TGCGCCAGCAGCTTGGAACTACCAGTTTCCTACGAGCAGTACTTC.

The chain employs TRBV25-1 and TRBJ1-1, with TRBD1 as a possible D gene (6 bases). V shed 4 bases and J shed 10 bases, with 13 bases lying between them. This CDR3 has 12 amino acids. Germline V lookup: CDR1 MGHDK, CDR2 SYGVNS. CDR3 protein: CASSAGTTRAFF. CDR3 DNA: TGTGCCAGCAGTGCTGGGACAACCCGAGCTTTCTTT. Drawing the rest from reference TRBV25-1 and TRBJ1-1, the complete variable domain is EADIYQTPRYLVIGTGKKITLECSQTMGHDKMYWYQQDPGMELHLIHYSYGVNSTEKGDLSSESTVSRIRTEHFPLTLESARPSHTSQYLCASSAGTTRAFFGQGTRLTVV.

The chain carries TRBV28 and TRBJ2-2; D unclear. With 8 bases removed from V and 1 base from J, the gap between germline ends came to 11 bases. The germline gives CDR1 MDHEN, CDR2 SYDVKM. The length of the CDR3 is 14 residues. DNA of the CDR3: TGTGCCAGCGGAAACACGGGGAACACCGGGGAGCTGTTTTTT. This translates into CASGNTGNTGELFF.

The gene calls are TRBV12-5 and TRBJ1-1; TRBD1 is a possible D gene (5 bases). Trimming took 3 bases from V and 3 from J, leaving 8 bases between them. Per the germline V gene, CDR1 is LGHNT and CDR2 is FRNRAP. There are 13 residues in the CDR3. CDR3 sequence (DNA): TGTGCTAGTGGTTTCAGGGAGGACACTGAAGCTTTCTTT. As protein: CASGFREDTEAFF. The full variable domain, in which reference TRBV12-5 and TRBJ1-1 provide the parts outside the CDR3, is DARVTQTPRHKVTEMGQEVTMRCQPILGHNTVFWYRQTMMQGLELLAYFRNRAPLDDSGMPKDRFSAEMPDATLATLKIQPSEPRDSAVYFCASGFREDTEAFFGQGTRLTVV.

The rearrangement uses TRBV7-8 and TRBJ1-3; D is possibly TRBD1 (5 bases). V lost 9 bases to trimming and J lost 0 bases, with 9 bases between them. The germline CDR1 and CDR2 sequences are SGHVS and FQNEAQ. The CDR3 loop spans 13 amino acids. CDR3 nucleotides: TGTGCCAGTCAGGGTCTCTCTGGAAACACCATATATTTT. Amino acids: CASQGLSGNTIYF.

The chain is built from TRBV7-2 and TRBJ1-2, with 7 bases identical to TRBD1. There are 15 residues in the CDR3. Germline V gene lookup returns CDR1 SGHTA and CDR2 FQGNSA. J lost 3 bases, V lost 0 bases, and 4 bases had no gene match. DNA for the CDR3: TGTGCCAGCAGCTTAGCACAGGGGACTCACTATGGCTACACCTTC. Amino acids: CASSLAQGTHYGYTF.

This clone was seen a few times. The chain joins TRBV6-6 to TRBJ1-5; D is possibly TRBD1 (5 bases). The germline V gene encodes CDR1 MNHNY and CDR2 SVGAGI (reference sequence). This CDR3 is built from 15 residues. Trimming took 2 bases from V and 3 from J, leaving 11 bases between them. The CDR3 region has the DNA TGTGCCAGCAGTTACGGGGGAGGACCCAATCAGCCCCAGCATTTT. It yields the protein CASSYGGGPNQPQHF.

The CDR3 DNA sequence: TGTGCCAGCAGTGAGACTAGCGTGGCCGGGGAGCTGTTTTTT. This sequence encodes CASSETSVAGELFF. The chain combines TRBV2 with TRBJ2-2, with 8 bases matching TRBD2. Germline-derived CDR1 and CDR2 are SNHLY and FYNNEI. V lost 3 bases, J lost 6 bases, and 3 bases stayed unmatched. CDR3 length: 14 residues.